This T cell receptor (beta chain) was sequenced during a study of regulatory T cells in long-lasting Graves disease. The TCR beta library used iRepertoire HTBI primers with Arm-PCR amplification of CDR3. TCRdb analysed the multiplex PCR reads with MiXCR anew, one entry per CDR3 protein. The table shows around 400,000 distinct CDR3 sequences, with roughly 25% occurring only once. Time point noted: persistent/refractory GD, antithyroid drugs over 5 years with positive TRAb. Extracted RNA from PBMCs served as the source of the TCR library. This clonotype was seen a handful of times. The CDR3 spans 14 residues. The germline CDR1 and CDR2 sequences are MNHNS and SASEGT. V was pared by 7 bases and J by 0 bases, with 10 bases between.

The sample here was peripheral blood mononuclear cells (PBMCs), taken when the disease was refractory, from a patient treated with antithyroid drugs. The receptor's source is a middle-aged woman with Graves disease. The rearrangement joins TRBV6-1 to TRBJ1-5, with D perhaps TRBD1 (5 bases). CDR3 DNA: TGTGCCAGCAAGGGGATCAATAGCAATCAGCCCCAGCATTTT. It encodes CASKGINSNQPQHF.